A selection of T cell receptor beta chains follows, all from one sample in a study of tumor and adjacent non-tumor tissue in lung cancer. One entry per CDR3 protein, called by TCRdb with MiXCR from the multiplex PCR reads. The data hold tens of thousands of distinct CDR3 sequences, with 60% to 70% observed a single time. Sequencing input: distant non-tumor lung tissue. The receptors originated from a woman in her 40s with non-small cell lung cancer. Both conserved end residues are part of each CDR3. A D gene is named only where the DNA matches it firmly. The size entry is marked missing in some rows and otherwise reads once, few, many or a size class.

>.|TRBV29-1|TRBJ2-3|.
CGVEGGPDVSTDTQYF
TGCGGCGTTGAAGGTGGACCGGATGTTAGCACAGATACGCAGTATTTT
>few|TRBV6-1|TRBJ2-6|.
CASSYESWANVLTF
TGTGCCAGTAGCTATGAGAGTTGGGCCAACGTCCTGACTTTC
>.|TRBV28|TRBJ2-3|.
CASGAQITPREDMQYF
TGTGCCAGCGGGGCTCAGATCACCCCGAGGGAAGATATGCAGTATTTT
>many|TRBV20-1|TRBJ2-3|.
CSARRGGSTDTQYF
TGCAGTGCTAGGAGGGGCGGTAGCACAGATACGCAGTATTTT
>.|TRBV11-2|TRBJ2-5|.
CASSFSDVKETQYF
TGTGCCAGCAGCTTCAGCGATGTGAAAGAGACCCAGTACTTC
>.|TRBV4-1|TRBJ2-3|.
CAGTSPGATDAQYF
TGCGCCGGCACGTCCCCGGGGGCTACAGATGCGCAGTATTTT
>medium-sized|TRBV2|TRBJ2-7|TRBD2
CATSGGSYEQYF
TGTGCCACTAGCGGGGGGTCTTACGAGCAGTACTTC
>many|TRBV12-3/TRBV12-4|TRBJ2-7|TRBD2
CASRLASGAYEQYF
TGTGCCAGCAGATTGGCTAGCGGAGCCTACGAGCAGTACTTC
>.|TRBV6-1|TRBJ2-1|.
CASTVGEVSMSSYNEQFF
TGCGCCAGTACGGTCGGAGAGGTCTCGATGAGCTCCTACAATGAGCAGTTCTTC
>many|TRBV29-1|TRBJ1-1|.
CSGGGKNTEAFF
TGCAGCGGGGGAGGAAAGAACACTGAAGCTTTCTTT
>.|TRBV28|TRBJ2-2|.
CVSNEGTRELFF
TGTGTCAGCAACGAGGGCACCAGGGAGCTGTTTTTT
>.|TRBV2|TRBJ1-4|TRBD1
CASRTGGNEKLFF
TGTGCCAGCAGGACAGGGGGAAACGAAAAACTGTTTTTT
>.|TRBV7-9|TRBJ2-3|.
CASSPIRSGSTDTQYF
TGTGCCAGCAGCCCAATCCGTTCCGGTAGCACAGATACGCAGTATTTT
>.|TRBV11-2|TRBJ2-1|TRBD2
CASSTAGGYNRQFF
TGTGCCAGCAGCACAGCGGGGGGGTACAATAGGCAGTTCTTC
>.|TRBV11-3|TRBJ2-1|.
CASTLQVSRLVGGNEQFF
TGTGCCAGCACCTTACAAGTTTCTCGGCTAGTGGGGGGCAATGAGCAGTTCTTC
>few|TRBV11-3|TRBJ2-7|TRBD1
CASKPGQGVYVQYF
TGTGCCAGCAAACCAGGACAGGGGGTCTACGTGCAGTACTTC
>medium-sized|TRBV28|TRBJ2-2|.
CASSRQMGIGELFF
TGTGCCAGCAGCAGGCAAATGGGTATCGGGGAGCTGTTTTTT
>few|TRBV28|TRBJ2-3|.
CVSSRVNTQYF
TGTGTCAGCAGTAGGGTGAATACGCAGTATTTT
>few|TRBV5-4|TRBJ2-2|.
CVSSPPGQLNTGELFF
TGTGTCAGCAGCCCGCCGGGGCAGCTGAACACCGGGGAGTTGTTTTTT
>.|TRBV12-3/TRBV12-4|TRBJ2-3|.
CTSSLISARYF
TGTACCAGCAGTTTAATTTCAGCGCGGTATTTT
>many|TRBV5-1|TRBJ2-1|.
CASSLASYNEQFF
TGCGCCAGCAGCTTGGCAAGCTACAATGAGCAGTTCTTC
>medium-sized|TRBV11-3|TRBJ1-4|TRBD1
CASSQGGAWEKLFF
TGTGCCAGCAGCCAGGGGGGCGCATGGGAAAAACTGTTTTTT
>.|TRBV4-1|TRBJ2-5|.
CASNQIGQETKYF
TGCGCCAGCAACCAAATAGGGCAAGAGACCAAGTACTTC